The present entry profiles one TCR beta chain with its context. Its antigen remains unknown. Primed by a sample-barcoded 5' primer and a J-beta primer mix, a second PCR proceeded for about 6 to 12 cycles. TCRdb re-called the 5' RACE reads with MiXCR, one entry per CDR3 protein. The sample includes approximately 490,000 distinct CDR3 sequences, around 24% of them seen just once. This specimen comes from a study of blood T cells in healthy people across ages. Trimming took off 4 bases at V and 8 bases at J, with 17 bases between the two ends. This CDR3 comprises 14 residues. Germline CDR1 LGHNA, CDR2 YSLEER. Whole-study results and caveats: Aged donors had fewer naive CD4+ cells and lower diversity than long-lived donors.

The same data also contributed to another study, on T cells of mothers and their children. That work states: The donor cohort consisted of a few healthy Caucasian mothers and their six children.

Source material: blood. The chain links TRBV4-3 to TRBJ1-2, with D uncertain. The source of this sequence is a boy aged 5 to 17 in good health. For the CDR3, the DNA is TGCGCCAGCAGCCTCTCGGGCCACGGCACAGGCTACACCTTC. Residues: CASSLSGHGTGYTF.